The 9 T cell receptor beta chains listed next were all sequenced from one sample in a study of shared clonotypes between healthy human individuals. Method: immunoSEQ multiplex PCR; TCRdb's copy keeps in-frame clones and lacks some. The sample includes approximately 720,000 clones, 60% to 80% of them seen just once. The sample consisted of memory CD4+ T cells sorted from blood. As for subset: CD45RA-negative fraction. The receptors derive from a young woman in good health.

The gene calls are TRBV7-3 and TRBJ2-5; D is perhaps TRBD2 (6 bases). The CDR3 consists of 15 residues. Germline V gene lookup returns CDR1 SGHTA and CDR2 FQGTGA. Trimming stripped 5 bases from V and 1 base from J, with 14 bases between. The CDR3 here is CASSRLGGSQETQYF. CDR3 DNA: TGTGCCAGCAGCCGTTTAGGAGGGAGCCAAGAGACCCAGTACTTC.

The chain recombines TRBV10-3 with TRBJ2-3; 7 nucleotides line up with TRBD1. Germline CDR1 ENHRY, CDR2 SYGVKD. J gave up 4 bases and V 0 bases, and 4 bases lay outside the gene matches. This CDR3 has 15 amino acids. Written as DNA, the CDR3 is TGTGCCATCAGTGAGTCTCAGGGGGTTCCAGATACGCAGTATTTT. Its translation is CAISESQGVPDTQYF.

This chain uses TRBV15 with TRBJ1-5; D unclear. The CDR3 is 15 residues long. The germline V and J ends were trimmed by 0 bases and 7 bases, with 13 bases remaining between them. Germline loops: CDR1 LNHNV, CDR2 YYDKDF (reference sequence). For the CDR3, the DNA is TGTGCCACCAGCAGAGACCGCTCGGTGTTCCAGCCCCAGCATTTT. Its protein is CATSRDRSVFQPQHF.

J is TRBJ2-2 and V is TRBV29-1; D call uncertain. Germline V CDR1 and CDR2: SQVTM, ANQGSEA. CDR3 length: 13 residues. The CDR3 protein is CVCRRPATGELFF. The CDR3 bases are TGCGTATGCAGAAGGCCGGCCACCGGGGAGCTGTTTTTT.

In this sample, this clone turned up once. The sample holds other DNA sequences that translate to the same CDR3. The chain recombines TRBV19 with TRBJ1-1, with unresolved D. The germline gives CDR1 LNHDA, CDR2 SQIVND (reference sequence). Trimming left V 3 bases short and J 4 bases short, with 6 bases between. The CDR3 runs to 12 residues. The CDR3 coding sequence is TGTGCCAGTAGTATGCGGGGCACTGAAGCTTTCTTT. Its protein product is CASSMRGTEAFF.

The chain employs TRBV25-1 and TRBJ1-3; D unresolved. The germline gives CDR1 MGHDK, CDR2 SYGVNS. Trimming took off 6 bases at V and 0 bases at J, with 15 bases between the two ends. The length of the CDR3 is 16 residues. The chain's CDR3 is CASSFRGLSSGNTIYF. CDR3 bases: TGTGCCAGCAGCTTTAGAGGTCTCAGCTCTGGAAACACCATATATTTT.

The V call is TRBV25-1, the J call TRBJ2-1; D gene ambiguous. The CDR3 has 12 amino acids. Trimming removed 1 base from V and 6 bases from J, with 4 bases in between. CDR1 and CDR2 (germline): MGHDK, SYGVNS. CDR3 coding DNA: TGTGCCAGCAGTGAATTGGCCAATGAGCAGTTCTTC. Translating gives CASSELANEQFF. Together with reference TRBV25-1 and TRBJ2-1, the CDR3 gives the full variable domain: EADIYQTPRYLVIGTGKKITLECSQTMGHDKMYWYQQDPGMELHLIHYSYGVNSTEKGDLSSESTVSRIRTEHFPLTLESARPSHTSQYLCASSELANEQFFGPGTRLTVL.

The V gene is TRBV7-2, the J gene TRBJ2-1; D possibly matches TRBD1 or TRBD2 (5 bases each). Germline-derived CDR1 and CDR2 are SGHTA and FQGNSA. There are 15 residues in the CDR3. Trimming cost V 5 bases and J 7 bases, with 18 bases left between them. In DNA, the CDR3 is TGTGCCAGCAGCCGAACCCTTGGGGGTGGGAATGAGCAGTTCTTC. Its translation: CASSRTLGGGNEQFF.

This clone was detected once. The V and J genes are TRBV28 and TRBJ2-3; D may correspond to TRBD1 or TRBD2 (5 bases each). V was shortened by 3 bases and J by 1 base, with 8 bases between the two germline ends. The CDR3 covers 14 residues. The V gene's germline CDR1 is MDHEN and CDR2 SYDVKM. Here the CDR3 DNA reads TGTGCCAGCAGTTTGAGGGGCCGCACAGATACGCAGTATTTT. Protein sequence: CASSLRGRTDTQYF.